Below are 27 T cell receptor beta chains sequenced from a single sample in a study of cytomegalovirus exposure and HLA in healthy donors. Amplification used 60 Vbeta primers and 13 Jbeta primers. This table comes from immunoSEQ multiplex PCR, and its TCRdb copy is limited to in-frame clones, with some not included. This table holds some 84,000 clones, around four fifths found once. The sample taken for sequencing was PBMCs. The receptors come from a boy aged 5-17 years in good health and CMV-seronegative.

The rearrangement uses TRBV5-6 and TRBJ2-1; 7 nucleotides align to TRBD2. CDR3 length: 14 amino acids. V trimming: 3 bases; J trimming: 7 bases; junction bases outside the gene matches: 7. Germline loops: CDR1 SGHDT, CDR2 YYEEEE. This CDR3 reads CASSWGGPVNEQFF. Here the CDR3 DNA reads TGTGCCAGCAGCTGGGGGGGTCCGGTGAATGAGCAGTTCTTC.

This clone was counted only a few times. The genes are TRBV27 and TRBJ2-2, with D hard to call. This CDR3 is built from 13 residues. Trimming took 3 bases from V and 10 from J, leaving 12 bases between them. Germline V lookup: CDR1 MNHEY, CDR2 SMNVEV (reference sequence). The CDR3 region has the DNA TGTGCCAGCAGTTTGGGCCTAAGATCGGAGCTGTTTTTT. It yields the protein CASSLGLRSELFF.

The rearrangement joins TRBV7-8 to TRBJ1-2; possible D gene TRBD1, 6 bases. Germline assignment: CDR1 SGHVS and CDR2 FQNEAQ. This CDR3 region has 16 residues. Trimming took 1 base from V and 1 from J, leaving 13 bases between them. In DNA form, the CDR3 reads TGTGCCAGCAGCTTAGTGTCAGGGGCTTTTAACTATGGCTACACCTTC. Translation gives CASSLVSGAFNYGYTF.

The chain couples TRBV7-2 to TRBJ1-1, with 7 bases lining up with TRBD1. This CDR3 is 15 amino acids long. CDR1 and CDR2 from the germline V gene are SGHTA and FQGNSA. V shed 5 bases and J 5 bases; nucleotides not matched to a gene: 11. Here the CDR3 reads CASSIANAQGTEAFF. The CDR3 coding sequence is TGTGCCAGCAGCATCGCTAACGCACAGGGGACTGAAGCTTTCTTT.

The V call is TRBV4-3, the J call TRBJ2-2, with D maybe TRBD1 (6 bases). CDR1 and CDR2 (germline): LGHNA, YSLEER. This CDR3 is 14 amino acids long. V lost 0 bases and J lost 6, with 8 bases in between. In DNA form, the CDR3 reads TGCGCCAGCAGCCAAGAAGGGGGTCCCGGGGAGCTGTTTTTT. Its translation is CASSQEGGPGELFF.

The rearrangement joins TRBV9 to TRBJ1-1, with D perhaps matching TRBD1 (5 bases). V lost 1 base to trimming and J lost 3 bases, with 10 bases between them. Germline-derived CDR1 and CDR2 are SGDLS and YYNGEE. The CDR3 contains 14 residues. Here the CDR3 reads CASSVLSQDTEAFF. The CDR3 DNA follows: TGTGCCAGCAGCGTACTTTCACAGGACACTGAAGCTTTCTTT. The variable domain in full, with the rest retrieved from reference TRBV9 and TRBJ1-1, is DSGVTQTPKHLITATGQRVTLRCSPRSGDLSVYWYQQSLDQGLQFLIQYYNGEERAKGNILERFSAQQFPDLHSELNLSSLELGDSALYFCASSVLSQDTEAFFGQGTRLTVV.

This chain joins TRBV7-9 and TRBJ1-4, with D uncertain. With 2 bases removed from V and 5 bases from J, the gap between germline ends came to 15 bases. CDR3 length: 16 amino acids. Germline CDR1 reads SEHNR; CDR2 reads FQNEAQ (reference sequence). CDR3 loop: CASSLSLQPRNEKLFF. In DNA, the CDR3 is TGTGCCAGCAGCTTAAGCTTGCAGCCTAGAAATGAAAAACTGTTTTTT. Using reference TRBV7-9 and TRBJ1-4 for the parts outside the CDR3, the full variable domain is DTGVSQNPRHKITKRGQNVTFRCDPISEHNRLYWYRQTLGQGPEFLTYFQNEAQLEKSRLLSDRFSAERPKGSFSTLEIQRTEQGDSAMYLCASSLSLQPRNEKLFFGSGTQLSVL.

This clone appeared once. V gene TRBV29-1 combines with J gene TRBJ2-1; D ambiguous. Trimming took off 1 base at V and 3 bases at J, with 7 bases between the two ends. CDR1 is SQVTM and CDR2 is ANQGSEA in the germline V gene. The CDR3 covers 13 residues. In nucleotides, the CDR3 is TGCAGCGTTGAAGGGCCTAGCTACAATGAGCAGTTCTTC. Translating it yields CSVEGPSYNEQFF.

V usage is TRBV5-1 and J usage is TRBJ2-7, with 13 bases matching TRBD2. Germline V gene sequence: CDR1 SGHRS, CDR2 YFSETQ. The CDR3 has 15 amino acids. V gave up 7 bases and J gave up 4 bases; unmatched junction bases: 8. As DNA, the CDR3 is TGCGCCAGCTGGCCCAGGACTAGCGGGAGATACGAGCAGTACTTC. Translation gives CASWPRTSGRYEQYF.

The sample holds one count of this clone. The J gene is TRBJ2-7, the V gene TRBV29-1; the match to TRBD1 covers 9 bases. CDR3 length equals 15 residues. Germline CDR1 is SQVTM and CDR2 is ANQGSEA. Unmatched junction bases numbered 13, after V lost 5 bases and J lost 5 bases. The CDR3 bases are TGCAGCGTTCTAGACCCGGGACAGGGTTCCCACGAGCAGTACTTC. Protein sequence: CSVLDPGQGSHEQYF.

The CDR3 region has the DNA TGTGCCAGCAGCTTAGATCGCAATGAGCAGTTCTTC. This encodes CASSLDRNEQFF. V gene TRBV7-9 combines with J gene TRBJ2-1, with D uncertain. Germline CDR1 SEHNR, CDR2 FQNEAQ (reference sequence). Trimming stripped 1 base from V and 6 bases from J, with 4 bases between. This CDR3 is 12 amino acids long.

This clone was seen more than once but under ten times. V and J are TRBV5-6 and TRBJ2-2; perhaps TRBD2 as D (5 bases). V lost 1 base and J lost 6, with 13 bases in between. The length of the CDR3 is 15 residues. In germline, CDR1 is SGHDT, CDR2 YYEEEE. CDR3 amino acids: CASSLWRAVPGELFF. The DNA of the CDR3 is TGTGCCAGCAGCTTGTGGCGGGCAGTCCCCGGGGAGCTGTTTTTT.

V usage is TRBV15 and J usage is TRBJ2-7, with 8 bases matching TRBD2. Germline V gene lookup returns CDR1 LNHNV and CDR2 YYDKDF (reference sequence). This CDR3 has 14 residues. V lost 5 bases and J lost 3; bases outside the gene matches: 6. The CDR3 region is CATSLRRGDYEQYF. The CDR3 DNA follows: TGTGCCACCAGCCTCAGGCGGGGGGACTACGAGCAGTACTTC.

Only one count was recorded for this clone. This chain uses TRBV25-1 with TRBJ2-5, with TRBD1 identical over 7 bases. The V gene's germline CDR1 is MGHDK and CDR2 SYGVNS. V trimming: 8 bases; J trimming: 4 bases; junction bases outside the gene matches: 10. The CDR3 consists of 14 residues. CDR3 nucleotides: TGTGCCAGCTCCCGCGACAGGGCTGGAGAGACCCAGTACTTC. The encoded protein is CASSRDRAGETQYF.

This clone was observed a handful of times. V gene TRBV4-1 combines with J gene TRBJ2-3; possibly TRBD2 for D (5 bases). The V end was cut by 3 bases, the J end by 6 bases, with 13 bases between. The germline V gene has CDR1 MGHRA and CDR2 YSYEKL. The CDR3 totals 14 residues. The CDR3 region is CASSHGGGEDTQYF. CDR3 DNA: TGCGCCAGCAGCCATGGAGGAGGTGAGGATACGCAGTATTTT.

This clone has just a few counts. This sequence joins TRBV5-4 and TRBJ2-7; TRBD2 is a possible D gene (6 bases). The CDR3 is 15 amino acids. Germline V gene data show CDR1 as SGHNT and CDR2 as YYREEE (reference sequence). Between the trimmed V and J ends, which lost 2 bases and 1 base, there was a span of 13 bases. The CDR3 nucleotides read TGTGCCAGCAGCTTTCTTAGCGGCGGATCCTACGAGCAGTACTTC. Protein sequence: CASSFLSGGSYEQYF. Full variable domain (rest looked up from reference TRBV5-4 and TRBJ2-7): ETGVTQSPTHLIKTRGQQVTLRCSSQSGHNTVSWYQQALGQGPQFIFQYYREEENGRGNFPPRFSGLQFPNYSSELNVNALELDDSALYLCASSFLSGGSYEQYFGPGTRLTVT.

The CDR3 is CAISEWTGGSGNTIYF. The CDR3 DNA follows: TGTGCCATCAGTGAGTGGACAGGGGGCTCTGGAAACACCATATATTTT. The genes are TRBV10-3 and TRBJ1-3; TRBD1 aligns across 10 bases. The CDR3 has 16 residues. Trimming cost V 1 base and J 0 bases; bases outside gene matches: 0. Germline CDR1 is ENHRY and CDR2 is SYGVKD.

The J gene is TRBJ2-1, the V gene TRBV5-8; D possibly corresponds to TRBD2 (6 bases). This CDR3 comprises 15 residues. From germline, CDR1 is SGHTS and CDR2 YDEGEE. Between the trimmed V and J ends, which lost 3 bases and 6 bases, there was a span of 16 bases. CDR3 bases: TGTGCCAGCAGCTCCGGGAGACAGTGGGGCAATGAGCAGTTCTTC. Translating it yields CASSSGRQWGNEQFF.

This chain connects TRBV30 to TRBJ1-4; possible D gene TRBD1, 6 bases. The germline CDR1 and CDR2 sequences are GTSNPN and SVGIG (reference sequence). CDR3 length equals 15 residues. V lost 2 bases to trimming and J lost 7 bases, with 17 bases between them. The CDR3 nucleotides read TGTGCCTGGAGTCAGGGCGACAGGAGCGGTGAAAAACTGTTTTTT. Protein: CAWSQGDRSGEKLFF.

The chain is built from TRBV10-3 and TRBJ2-3, with TRBD1 matching over 8 bases. CDR1 and CDR2 from the germline V gene are ENHRY and SYGVKD. The CDR3 has 16 residues. V shed 0 bases, J shed 1 base, and the junction held 3 bases outside the gene matches. The CDR3 sequence: CAISESGTGGTDTQYF. The CDR3 DNA reads TGTGCCATCAGTGAGTCGGGGACAGGAGGCACAGATACGCAGTATTTT.

The chain carries TRBV7-9 and TRBJ2-1; TRBD1 matches at 8 bases. V gave up 4 bases and J gave up 1 base; unmatched junction bases: 6. The CDR3 runs to 16 residues. Germline V CDR1 and CDR2: SEHNR, FQNEAQ (reference sequence). CDR3 amino acids: CASSSQGATSYNEQFF. In nucleotides, the CDR3 is TGTGCCAGCAGCTCCCAGGGGGCTACGTCCTACAATGAGCAGTTCTTC.

The V call is TRBV28, the J call TRBJ1-2; D ambiguous. V lost 5 bases, J lost 4 bases, and 8 bases lay in between. The germline gives CDR1 MDHEN, CDR2 SYDVKM. The CDR3 is made up of 12 amino acids. CDR3 sequence (DNA): TGTGCCAGCAGTCTTCCCCCCTATGGCTACACCTTC. Its protein product is CASSLPPYGYTF.

V gene TRBV5-1 combines with J gene TRBJ1-2; D uncertain. CDR1 and CDR2 (germline): SGHRS, YFSETQ. The CDR3 extends over 14 amino acids. Trimming pared 0 bases from V and 8 bases from J, leaving 14 bases between. CDR3 nucleotides: TGCGCCAGCAGCTTGGAGGCAGGTCTTCCAGGCTACACCTTC. Translated, it gives CASSLEAGLPGYTF. Complete variable domain (other parts from reference TRBV5-1 and TRBJ1-2): KAGVTQTPRYLIKTRGQQVTLSCSPISGHRSVSWYQQTPGQGLQFLFEYFSETQRNKGNFPGRFSGRQFSNSRSEMNVSTLELGDSALYLCASSLEAGLPGYTFGSGTRLTVV.

The chain couples TRBV10-3 to TRBJ1-1; D perhaps matches TRBD1 (5 bases). Germline V gene sequence: CDR1 ENHRY, CDR2 SYGVKD. V gave up 10 bases and J gave up 3 bases, with 18 bases separating them. The CDR3 runs to 14 residues. CDR3 in DNA: TGTGCCACCAGGGACTCTCCCGGGGACACTGAAGCTTTCTTT. Residues: CATRDSPGDTEAFF.

The genes are TRBV30 and TRBJ2-6; D gene ambiguous. Germline CDR1 GTSNPN, CDR2 SVGIG (reference sequence). V was cut by 3 bases and J by 3 bases, with 3 bases left in between. This CDR3 has 12 residues. The DNA for the CDR3 is TGTGCCTGGAGCGGTGGGGCCAACGTCCTGACTTTC. Its translation is CAWSGGANVLTF. The complete variable domain, with remaining parts taken from reference TRBV30 and TRBJ2-6, reads SQTIHQWPATLVQPVGSPLSLECTVEGTSNPNLYWYRQAAGRGLQLLFYSVGIGQISSEVPQNLSASRPQDRQFILSSKKLLLSDSGFYLCAWSGGANVLTFGAGSRLTVL.

This sequence joins TRBV5-6 and TRBJ1-1; 7 bases line up with TRBD1. The CDR3 covers 15 residues. Germline V CDR1 and CDR2: SGHDT, YYEEEE. V gave up 6 bases and J gave up 2 bases; unmatched junction bases: 10. CDR3 nucleotides: TGTGCCAGCACCTCCGAGGGACAGCCAAACACTGAAGCTTTCTTT. Amino acid sequence: CASTSEGQPNTEAFF.

This clone was seen a few times. The DNA of the CDR3 is TGTGCCAGCAGCGTAGCGGTCTACAATGAGCAGTTCTTC. Protein product: CASSVAVYNEQFF. The rearrangement joins TRBV9 to TRBJ2-1; D unresolved. V lost 0 bases and J 3 bases, leaving 4 bases between the germline ends. The V gene's germline CDR1 is SGDLS and CDR2 YYNGEE. CDR3 length: 13 amino acids. Combining the CDR3 with reference TRBV9 and TRBJ2-1 gives the whole variable domain DSGVTQTPKHLITATGQRVTLRCSPRSGDLSVYWYQQSLDQGLQFLIQYYNGEERAKGNILERFSAQQFPDLHSELNLSSLELGDSALYFCASSVAVYNEQFFGPGTRLTVL.